Given below is one T cell receptor beta chain in context. Its antigen specificity is not known. Within one base of it there is no much larger clone, and no base qualities were kept. The data derive from a study of T cell repertoires in cytomegalovirus infection (dated by TCRdb to between 2017 and 2020). About the investigation overall: Alongside well-studied HLA-B-restricted epitopes, the peptide stimulations were aimed at recently identified HLA-C-restricted CMV epitopes, whose presentation resists viral immunomodulation. Donor HLA type was relevant to the analysis, because carriage of CMV infection together with the matching HLA type was indicated by public TCR beta signatures. Findings and caveats that apply to the study as a whole: Carriers of CMV infection plus the relevant HLA type were discriminated by the cumulative frequency of public TCR beta family members in the study cohort and in an independent roughly 400-donor cohort. In the ex vivo response, HLA-C-restricted CMV-specific TCR beta clonotypes were dominant, and in two of eight donors the single most frequent clonotype came from this HLA-C-restricted group.

Sequencing used an Illumina HiSeq 1500. TCRdb took the public reads, trimmed them with fastp at Q25, ran MiXCR for clone calling and kept in-frame beta chains. CDR3 protein duplicates are merged, each entry listing the most common genes and DNA. This sample gives around 360,000 distinct CDR3 sequences in total; roughly a third of them show up just once. 13% of the sample rests with the top ten. V and J lose 6 bases and 4 bases, and a span of 9 bases separates them. Inclusive of the bounding cysteine and phenylalanine, the CDR3 is 12 residues long. Of the read, only the CDR3 DNA is kept; its 36 bases are in frame from base 1. In the germline V gene, CDR1 corresponds to SNHLY and CDR2 to FYNNEI. Reading the label with the study, this specimen's treatment or condition is: in vitro stimulation with specific CMV peptide epitopes to enrich CMV-specific T cells.

The sequence was obtained from a human donor in good health (CMV status not recorded). Some clones in this sample may be carry-over from other donors' samples. The rearranged chain carries TRBV2 and TRBJ1-1, and perhaps TRBD1 as D gene, on 6 matching bases. The input for sequencing was cultured PBMCs, taken from culture after CMV antigen stimulation. The CDR3 here reads CASRGAPTEAFF. The DNA is TGTGCCAGCAGGGGGGCCCCCACTGAAGCTTTCTTT.